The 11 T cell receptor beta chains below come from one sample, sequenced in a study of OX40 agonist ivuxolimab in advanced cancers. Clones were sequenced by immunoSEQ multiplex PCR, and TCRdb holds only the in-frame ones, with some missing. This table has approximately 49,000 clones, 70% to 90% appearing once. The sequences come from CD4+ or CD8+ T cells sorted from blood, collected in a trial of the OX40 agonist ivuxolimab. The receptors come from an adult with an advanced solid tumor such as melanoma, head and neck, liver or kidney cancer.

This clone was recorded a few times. In nucleotides, the CDR3 is TGTGCCAGCAGTCTCGGACTGAGGAGCTCCTACGAGCAGTACTTC. This codes for CASSLGLRSSYEQYF. The chain employs TRBV28 and TRBJ2-7; possible D gene TRBD2, 5 bases. The CDR3 runs 15 residues. Trimming left V 5 bases short and J 0 bases short, with 14 bases between. Germline V gives CDR1 MDHEN, CDR2 SYDVKM. The full variable domain, its missing parts supplied by reference TRBV28 and TRBJ2-7, is DVKVTQSSRYLVKRTGEKVFLECVQDMDHENMFWYRQDPGLGLRLIYFSYDVKMKEKGDIPEGYSVSREKKERFSLILESASTNQTSMYLCASSLGLRSSYEQYFGPGTRLTVT.

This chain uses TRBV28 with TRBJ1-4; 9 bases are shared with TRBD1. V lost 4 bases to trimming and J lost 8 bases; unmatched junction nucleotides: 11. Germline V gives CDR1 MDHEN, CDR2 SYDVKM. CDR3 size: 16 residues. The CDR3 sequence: CASSSVLQGAVEKLFF. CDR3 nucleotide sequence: TGTGCCAGCAGTTCCGTCTTACAGGGGGCGGTAGAAAAACTGTTTTTT.

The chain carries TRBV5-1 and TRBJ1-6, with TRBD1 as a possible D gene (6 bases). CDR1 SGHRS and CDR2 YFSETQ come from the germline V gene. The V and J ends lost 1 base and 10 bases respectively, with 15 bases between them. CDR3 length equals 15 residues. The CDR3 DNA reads TGCGCCAGCAGCTTGAGCCGGAACAGGGACTCACCCCTCCACTTT. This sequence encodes CASSLSRNRDSPLHF.

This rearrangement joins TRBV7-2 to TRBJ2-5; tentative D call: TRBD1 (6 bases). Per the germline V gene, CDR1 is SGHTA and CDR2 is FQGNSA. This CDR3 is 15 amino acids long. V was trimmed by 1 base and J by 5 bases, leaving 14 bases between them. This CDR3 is CASSLGVRQGETQYF. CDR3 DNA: TGTGCCAGCAGCTTAGGAGTGCGGCAGGGGGAGACCCAGTACTTC.

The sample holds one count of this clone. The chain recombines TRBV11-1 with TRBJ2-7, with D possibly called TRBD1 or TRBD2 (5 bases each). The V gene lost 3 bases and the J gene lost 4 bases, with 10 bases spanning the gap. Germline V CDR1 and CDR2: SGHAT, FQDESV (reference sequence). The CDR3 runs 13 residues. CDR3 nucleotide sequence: TGTGCCAGCAGCTTTGGGACCGCGTACGAGCAGTACTTC. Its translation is CASSFGTAYEQYF.

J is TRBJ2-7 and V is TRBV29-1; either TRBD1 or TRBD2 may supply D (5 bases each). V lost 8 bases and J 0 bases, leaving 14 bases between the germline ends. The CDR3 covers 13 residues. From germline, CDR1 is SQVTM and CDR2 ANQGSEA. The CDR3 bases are TGCAGCCGGGGCCCCGGTAGCTCCTACGAGCAGTACTTC. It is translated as CSRGPGSSYEQYF.

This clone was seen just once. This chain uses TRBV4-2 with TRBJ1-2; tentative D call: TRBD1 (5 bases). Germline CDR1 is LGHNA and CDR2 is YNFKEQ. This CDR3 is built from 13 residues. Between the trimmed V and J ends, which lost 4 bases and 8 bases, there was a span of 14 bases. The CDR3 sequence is CASSPWGVWGYTF. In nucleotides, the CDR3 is TGTGCCAGCAGCCCCTGGGGGGTTTGGGGCTACACCTTC.

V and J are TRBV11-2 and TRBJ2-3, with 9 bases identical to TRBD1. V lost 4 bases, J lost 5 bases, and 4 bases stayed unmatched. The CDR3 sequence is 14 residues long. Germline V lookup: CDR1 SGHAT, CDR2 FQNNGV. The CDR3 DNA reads TGTGCCAGCAGCTCCGGGACAGGGTTAGATACGCAGTATTTT. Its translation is CASSSGTGLDTQYF.

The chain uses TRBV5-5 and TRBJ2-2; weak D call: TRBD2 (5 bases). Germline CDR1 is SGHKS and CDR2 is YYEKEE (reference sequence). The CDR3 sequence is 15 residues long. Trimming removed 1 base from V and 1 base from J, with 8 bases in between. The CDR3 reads CASSLRSGNTGELFF. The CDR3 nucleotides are TGTGCCAGCAGCTTGAGGAGCGGGAACACCGGGGAGCTGTTTTTT.

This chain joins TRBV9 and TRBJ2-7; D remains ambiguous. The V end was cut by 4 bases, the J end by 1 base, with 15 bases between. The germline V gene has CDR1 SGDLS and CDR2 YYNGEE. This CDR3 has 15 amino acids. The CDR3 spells CASSQTPEFSYEQYF. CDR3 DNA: TGTGCCAGCAGCCAAACCCCCGAATTTTCCTACGAGCAGTACTTC. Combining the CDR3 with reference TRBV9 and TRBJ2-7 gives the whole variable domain DSGVTQTPKHLITATGQRVTLRCSPRSGDLSVYWYQQSLDQGLQFLIQYYNGEERAKGNILERFSAQQFPDLHSELNLSSLELGDSALYFCASSQTPEFSYEQYFGPGTRLTVT.

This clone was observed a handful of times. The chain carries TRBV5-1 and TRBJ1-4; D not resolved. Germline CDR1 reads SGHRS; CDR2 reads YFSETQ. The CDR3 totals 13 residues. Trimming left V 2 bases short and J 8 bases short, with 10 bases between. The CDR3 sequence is CASSFDPQEKLFF. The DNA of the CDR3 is TGCGCCAGCAGCTTCGACCCGCAGGAAAAACTGTTTTTT.